The clone carrying this TCR beta chain was seen ten or more times. Its matching antigen is unknown. These data belong to a study of T cell repertoires in cytomegalovirus infection. Study context: From public TCR beta signatures came an indication of both CMV infection and matching HLA type.

TCRdb redid the calling of the reads with MiXCR, one entry per CDR3 protein. The sample holds about 250,000 distinct CDR3 sequences, about 18% seen once. Unmatched junction bases numbered 7, after V lost 0 bases and J lost 1 base. Germline V gene lookup returns CDR1 SNHLY and CDR2 FYNNEI. The CDR3 runs to 17 residues. Study conclusions and caveats: The study identified carriers of CMV plus the relevant HLA from cumulative public TCR beta family frequency. The ex vivo response showed dominance by HLA-C-restricted CMV-specific TCR beta clonotypes.

The genes are TRBV2 and TRBJ1-1; 8 positions match TRBD1. The TCR originated in a human donor in good health (CMV status not recorded). Some clones in this sample may be carry-over from other donors' samples. The sequenced sample was CD8+ T cells from PBMCs. CDR3 bases: TGTGCCAGCAGTGAAGCGAGGACAGGGTTGGGGAACACTGAAGCTTTCTTT. The encoded protein is CASSEARTGLGNTEAFF.